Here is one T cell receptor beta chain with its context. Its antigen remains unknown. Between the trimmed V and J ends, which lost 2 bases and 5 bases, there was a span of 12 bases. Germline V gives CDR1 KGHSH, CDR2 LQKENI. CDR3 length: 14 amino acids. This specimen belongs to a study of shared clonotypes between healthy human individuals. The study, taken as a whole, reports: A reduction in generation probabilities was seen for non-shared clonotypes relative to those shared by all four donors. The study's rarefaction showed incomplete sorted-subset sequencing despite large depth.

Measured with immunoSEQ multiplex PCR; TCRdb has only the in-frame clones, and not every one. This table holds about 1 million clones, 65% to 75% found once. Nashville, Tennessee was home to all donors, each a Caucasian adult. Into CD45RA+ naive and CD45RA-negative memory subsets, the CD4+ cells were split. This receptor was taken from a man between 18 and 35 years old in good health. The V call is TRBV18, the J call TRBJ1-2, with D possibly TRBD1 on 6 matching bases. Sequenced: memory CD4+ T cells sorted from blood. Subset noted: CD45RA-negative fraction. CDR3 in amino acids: CASSPGDTAYGYTF. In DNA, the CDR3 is TGTGCCAGCTCACCAGGGGACACGGCTTATGGCTACACCTTC.